Below, 21 T cell receptor beta chains from the same sample are listed, as sequenced in a study of blood T cell repertoires in COVID-19 (dated by TCRdb to 2018 to 2021). Library construction relied on the immunoSEQ multiplex PCR assay. Entries here come from immuneACCESS through TCRdb and include only in-frame sequences with V and J called. Some clones fail to appear in such tables; in the studies checked, an unresolved V gene covers under half of the shortfall, and the cause of the remainder is unknown. Counted in this sample were roughly 100,000 clones; roughly 81% of them appeared once. The ten biggest clones cover 8.5% to 10% of the sample. Sequencing was done on a sample of peripheral blood. The receptors here all came from a man aged 35 to 55 with active or convalescent COVID-19.

V and J are TRBV5-6 and TRBJ2-5; 12 bases line up with TRBD2. J gave up 5 bases and V 4 bases, and 6 bases lay outside the gene matches. Germline V gene data show CDR1 as SGHDT and CDR2 as YYEEEE. This CDR3 is built from 15 residues. The CDR3 sequence is CASSSGLAGFETQYF. Here the CDR3 DNA reads TGTGCCAGCAGCAGTGGACTAGCGGGGTTCGAGACCCAGTACTTC. The whole variable domain, remainder taken from reference TRBV5-6 and TRBJ2-5, is DAGVTQSPTHLIKTRGQQVTLRCSPKSGHDTVSWYQQALGQGPQFIFQYYEEEERQRGNFPDRFSGHQFPNYSSELNVNALLLGDSALYLCASSSGLAGFETQYFGPGTRLLVL.

The sample holds many counts of this clone. The rearrangement links TRBV2 to TRBJ1-5; 11 bases align to TRBD1. The CDR3 runs to 19 residues. CDR1 is SNHLY, CDR2 FYNNEI, per germline. J was trimmed by 0 bases and V by 5 bases; bases with no gene match: 12. DNA of the CDR3: TGTGCCAGCAGTCGATACGGGACAGGGGGATCGGGTAGCAATCAGCCCCAGCATTTT. It specifies CASSRYGTGGSGSNQPQHF.

The CDR3 loop is CASSLNQGVGYNEQFF. The CDR3 DNA is TGTGCCAGCAGTCTTAATCAGGGGGTAGGCTACAATGAGCAGTTCTTC. The V gene is TRBV14, the J gene TRBJ2-1; 7 bases are a match to TRBD1. The germline V gene has CDR1 SGHDN and CDR2 FVKESK. This CDR3 spans 16 amino acids. The V and J ends lost 6 bases and 3 bases, in that order; junction bases with no gene match: 11.

This clone was seen repeatedly, ten times or more. The V call is TRBV9, the J call TRBJ1-2, with TRBD1 identical over 11 bases. Trimming took 4 bases from V and 4 from J; bases not matched to a gene: 3. The V gene's germline CDR1 is SGDLS and CDR2 YYNGEE. The CDR3 is made up of 14 amino acids. The CDR3 DNA is TGTGCCAGCAGCCGGGACAGGGGGGGCTATGGCTACACCTTC. Protein product: CASSRDRGGYGYTF.

J is TRBJ2-2 and V is TRBV3-1 (or the pseudogene TRBV3-2); 7 nucleotides line up with TRBD2. The CDR3 spans 15 residues. Germline V lookup: CDR1 LGHDT, CDR2 YNNKEL (reference sequence). Trimming at V came to 6 bases and at J to 5 bases, leaving 9 bases not matched to a gene. Here the CDR3 DNA reads TGTGCCAGCAGTCGTGCTAGCGGCCAGACCGGGGAGCTGTTTTTT. It encodes CASSRASGQTGELFF.

The CDR3 region has the DNA TGTGCCAGCACCTTGGACTGGCGATATGGCTACACCTTC. Its translation is CASTLDWRYGYTF. The V and J genes are TRBV12-3 or TRBV12-4 and TRBJ1-2; D ambiguous. This CDR3 is built from 13 residues. Trimming removed 7 bases at V and 5 bases at J, with 14 bases between.

This clone has just one count. This chain links TRBV5-4 with TRBJ2-3, with a tentative D call TRBD2 (5 bases). With 4 bases removed from V and 4 bases from J, the gap between germline ends came to 13 bases. The CDR3 spans 14 residues. In germline, CDR1 is SGHNT, CDR2 YYREEE (reference sequence). In nucleotides, the CDR3 is TGTGCCAGCAGCCCGGACGGAGGATCAGATACGCAGTATTTT. Encoded protein: CASSPDGGSDTQYF. Variable domain in full (rest from reference TRBV5-4 and TRBJ2-3): ETGVTQSPTHLIKTRGQQVTLRCSSQSGHNTVSWYQQALGQGPQFIFQYYREEENGRGNFPPRFSGLQFPNYSSELNVNALELDDSALYLCASSPDGGSDTQYFGPGTRLTVL.

This clone has only one observation. The V and J genes are TRBV27 and TRBJ1-1, with 7 nucleotides matching TRBD1. The J segment lost 4 bases and the V segment lost 4 bases, leaving 9 bases of the junction unmatched. There are 15 residues in the CDR3. CDR1 and CDR2 from the germline V gene are MNHEY and SMNVEV (reference sequence). DNA of the CDR3: TGTGCCAGCAGTTGGGGTGGGCAGGGGGGCACTGAAGCTTTCTTT. It codes for CASSWGGQGGTEAFF.

The V and J genes are TRBV6-5 and TRBJ1-6, with 9 bases identical to TRBD1. The ends lost 5 bases at V and 6 bases at J; junction bases unmatched: 2. This CDR3 region has 14 residues. Germline V gene sequence: CDR1 MNHEY, CDR2 SVGAGI. The chain's CDR3 is CASSRQGVNSPLHF. DNA for the CDR3: TGTGCCAGCAGTAGACAGGGGGTTAATTCACCCCTCCACTTT.

The V and J genes are TRBV7-8 and TRBJ1-4; 9 bases agree with TRBD1. Germline V gene data show CDR1 as SGHVS and CDR2 as FQNEAQ. V shed 1 base and J 8 bases; nucleotides not matched to a gene: 8. The CDR3 is 16 amino acids. The CDR3 DNA reads TGTGCCAGCAGCTTAGTCTCGGGACAGGGAGGGGAAAAACTGTTTTTT. Residues: CASSLVSGQGGEKLFF.

This chain uses TRBV5-5 with TRBJ1-3; D is unclear. Germline V gene lookup returns CDR1 SGHKS and CDR2 YYEKEE (reference sequence). Trimming stripped 6 bases from V and 2 bases from J, with 15 bases between. CDR3 size: 15 residues. CDR3 sequence: CASNKGSEAGNTIYF. The CDR3 nucleotides read TGTGCCAGCAATAAAGGGTCGGAGGCTGGAAACACCATATATTTT.

The chain has TRBV27 and TRBJ1-2; unclear D gene. V was trimmed by 5 bases and J by 6 bases, leaving 19 bases between them. Germline values: CDR1 MNHEY, CDR2 SMNVEV (reference sequence). CDR3 length: 15 amino acids. The CDR3 here is CASSNKPSGRDGYTF. CDR3 sequence (DNA): TGTGCCAGCAGTAATAAACCGTCCGGGAGAGATGGCTACACCTTC.

V and J are TRBV5-4 and TRBJ1-6; TRBD1 aligns across 8 bases. V shed 7 bases and J 10 bases; nucleotides not matched to a gene: 16. The CDR3 consists of 16 residues. CDR1 is SGHNT and CDR2 is YYREEE in the germline V gene (reference sequence). The CDR3: CASANRIGQGGSPLHF. In DNA, the CDR3 is TGTGCCAGCGCCAACCGAATTGGACAGGGAGGCTCACCCCTCCACTTT.

The chain uses TRBV5-1 and TRBJ2-2; 8 nucleotides match TRBD1. This CDR3 comprises 14 residues. V gave up 4 bases and J gave up 3 bases; unmatched junction bases: 2. Germline V gene lookup returns CDR1 SGHRS and CDR2 YFSETQ. This chain's CDR3 is CASSKTGDTGELFF. The CDR3 coding sequence is TGCGCCAGCAGCAAGACAGGGGACACCGGGGAGCTGTTTTTT.

This chain connects TRBV4-2 to TRBJ2-2, with a weak D call TRBD2 (6 bases). The CDR3 loop spans 15 amino acids. The V gene lost 0 bases and the J gene lost 4 bases, with 9 bases spanning the gap. The germline V gene encodes CDR1 LGHNA and CDR2 YNFKEQ. CDR3 DNA sequence: TGTGCCAGCAGCCAAGATTTGGAGGGCACCGGGGAGCTGTTTTTT. Its protein is CASSQDLEGTGELFF.

The table lists this clone with a count of one. The rearrangement joins TRBV19 to TRBJ1-5, with D perhaps TRBD1 (6 bases). This CDR3 is 14 amino acids long. The V and J ends lost 0 bases and 6 bases respectively, with 9 bases between them. Looked up from germline, CDR1 is LNHDA and CDR2 is SQIVND (reference sequence). DNA of the CDR3: TGTGCCAGTAGTATAGATCTAGGGGGTCAGCCCCAGCATTTT. Translation gives CASSIDLGGQPQHF.

The genes are TRBV28 and TRBJ1-4; D remains ambiguous. This CDR3 spans 14 amino acids. Germline CDR1 and CDR2: MDHEN and SYDVKM. The germline V and J ends were trimmed by 7 bases and 0 bases, with 9 bases remaining between them. The CDR3 protein is CASIEGSTNEKLFF. The CDR3 DNA sequence: TGTGCCAGCATTGAGGGTTCAACTAATGAAAAACTGTTTTTT. The full variable domain, in which reference TRBV28 and TRBJ1-4 provide the parts outside the CDR3, is DVKVTQSSRYLVKRTGEKVFLECVQDMDHENMFWYRQDPGLGLRLIYFSYDVKMKEKGDIPEGYSVSREKKERFSLILESASTNQTSMYLCASIEGSTNEKLFFGSGTQLSVL.

The V call is TRBV6-5, the J call TRBJ1-6; D unresolved. Germline lookup yields CDR1 MNHEY and CDR2 SVGAGI. V was cut by 4 bases and J by 5 bases, with 12 bases left in between. The CDR3 is 15 residues long. This CDR3 is CASSLAAANNSPLHF. CDR3 in DNA: TGTGCCAGCAGTTTAGCGGCAGCTAATAATTCACCCCTCCACTTT.

This sequence joins TRBV11-2 and TRBJ2-2; 12 nucleotides match TRBD2. V was clipped by 4 bases and J by 4 bases; unmatched bases: 4. This CDR3 comprises 16 residues. Looked up from germline, CDR1 is SGHAT and CDR2 is FQNNGV. CDR3 DNA sequence: TGTGCCAGCAGCTCCCCTAGCGGGGGGGCCACCGGGGAGCTGTTTTTT. Amino acids: CASSSPSGGATGELFF.

The chain joins TRBV10-3 to TRBJ1-1; D possibly corresponds to TRBD1 (5 bases). The germline CDR1 and CDR2 sequences are ENHRY and SYGVKD. Deletions cut 3 bases from V and 2 bases from J, with 10 bases between. This CDR3 has 14 residues. The DNA for the CDR3 is TGTGCCATCAGTGACCTAAGGGGCAACACTGAAGCTTTCTTT. This encodes CAISDLRGNTEAFF.

The chain is built from TRBV7-2 and TRBJ2-1; unclear D gene. V was clipped by 1 base and J by 10 bases, with 8 bases between them. Germline lookup yields CDR1 SGHTA and CDR2 FQGNSA. This CDR3 has 12 amino acids. The CDR3 reads CASSLGVPEQFF. In DNA form, the CDR3 reads TGTGCCAGCAGCTTAGGCGTCCCCGAGCAGTTCTTC.